The 27 T cell receptor beta chains in this list originate from one sample, sequenced in a study of response to subunit inactivated influenza vaccine. TCRdb re-derived calls from the RT-PCR reads in MiXCR, one entry per CDR3 protein. Of 650,000 to 850,000 distinct CDR3 sequences listed, 14% are singletons. This specimen consisted of PBMCs from blood, obtained 14 to 15 days before vaccination. The receptors stem from a man in his fifties who received an inactivated influenza vaccine.

V and J are TRBV4-1 and TRBJ2-5; D not resolved. The CDR3 spans 12 residues. The V end lost 6 bases, the J end lost 0 bases, and 5 bases lay between the germline ends. Germline lookup yields CDR1 MGHRA and CDR2 YSYEKL. The CDR3 region is CASRSNQETQYF. The DNA of the CDR3 is TGCGCCAGCAGGTCAAACCAAGAGACCCAGTACTTC.

The table lists this clonotype with many counts. The V and J genes are TRBV7-9 and TRBJ1-2; 9 positions agree with TRBD1. This CDR3 has 14 amino acids. From germline, CDR1 is SEHNR and CDR2 FQNEAQ (reference sequence). J lost 4 bases, V lost 1 base, and 1 base had no gene match. As DNA, the CDR3 is TGTGCCAGCAGCTTAGGGGACAGGGTCTATGGCTACACCTTC. Residues: CASSLGDRVYGYTF.

The chain joins TRBV30 to TRBJ2-7; TRBD1 is a possible D gene (5 bases). The germline V gene encodes CDR1 GTSNPN and CDR2 SVGIG (reference sequence). Trimming removed 3 bases at V and 2 bases at J, with 14 bases between. The CDR3 has 14 amino acids. CDR3 coding DNA: TGTGCCTGGAGCAACCCCGGACACCCCTACGAGCAGTACTTC. Amino acids: CAWSNPGHPYEQYF.

This clonotype was seen ten or more times. The V gene is TRBV15, the J gene TRBJ2-1; D not resolved. This CDR3 has 14 amino acids. Germline CDR1 is LNHNV and CDR2 is YYDKDF (reference sequence). Trimming cost V 0 bases and J 9 bases, with 12 bases left between them. CDR3 DNA sequence: TGTGCCACCAGCAGAGATATCGTTGGCAGTGAGCAGTTCTTC. Its translation is CATSRDIVGSEQFF. Based on the CDR3 plus reference TRBV15 and TRBJ2-1, the full variable domain is DAMVIQNPRYQVTQFGKPVTLSCSQTLNHNVMYWYQQKSSQAPKLLFHYYDKDFNNEADTPDNFQSRRPNTSFCFLDIRSPGLGDTAMYLCATSRDIVGSEQFFGPGTRLTVL.

This clonotype was seen only a few times. J is TRBJ2-7 and V is TRBV29-1; no clear D. With 6 bases removed from V and 3 bases from J, the gap between germline ends came to 18 bases. There are 14 residues in the CDR3. Germline values: CDR1 SQVTM, CDR2 ANQGSEA. In DNA form, the CDR3 reads TGCAGCGTCGCCCCTCTGCACGGAGACTACGAGCAGTACTTC. Amino acids: CSVAPLHGDYEQYF.

The rearrangement uses TRBV2 and TRBJ2-1, with unresolved D. V lost 5 bases and J 0 bases, leaving 14 bases between the germline ends. CDR3 length equals 16 residues. From germline, CDR1 is SNHLY and CDR2 FYNNEI. CDR3 in amino acids: CASSLTWRNSYNEQFF. CDR3 sequence (DNA): TGTGCCAGCAGTCTGACCTGGAGAAACTCCTACAATGAGCAGTTCTTC.

A few counts support this clonotype. The gene calls are TRBV2 and TRBJ2-1; 8 positions match TRBD2. There are 14 residues in the CDR3. Germline trimming cut 8 bases from V and 9 bases from J; bases unmatched to any gene: 12. The germline gives CDR1 SNHLY, CDR2 FYNNEI. The DNA of the CDR3 is TGTGCCAGCGTTAGCGGGACACTGGCGCCTGAGCAGTTCTTC. Protein product: CASVSGTLAPEQFF.

In its sample, this clonotype was seen a few times. The chain links TRBV7-8 to TRBJ2-1; tentatively, D is TRBD1 (5 bases). V was clipped by 4 bases and J by 7 bases, with 14 bases between them. This CDR3 has 14 amino acids. Per germline, CDR1 SGHVS and CDR2 FQNEAQ. The DNA for the CDR3 is TGTGCCAGCAGCTATGGGGCCCTGGGTAATGAGCAGTTCTTC. This gives the protein CASSYGALGNEQFF.

This chain connects TRBV29-1 to TRBJ2-3, with D perhaps matching TRBD1 or TRBD2 (5 bases each). Trimming pared 4 bases from V and 0 bases from J, leaving 17 bases between. Germline CDR1 SQVTM, CDR2 ANQGSEA. The CDR3 runs to 16 residues. Here the CDR3 reads CSVGKLGPLSTDTQYF. CDR3 sequence (DNA): TGCAGCGTTGGTAAACTGGGACCTCTGAGCACAGATACGCAGTATTTT.

This clonotype was seen more than once but under ten times. V usage is TRBV15 and J usage is TRBJ1-5; 10 positions agree with TRBD1. V lost 1 base, J lost 6 bases, and 6 bases stayed unmatched. The CDR3 totals 16 residues. CDR1 is LNHNV, CDR2 YYDKDF, per germline (reference sequence). CDR3 nucleotides: TGTGCCACCAGCAGAGGGCCCGGACAGGGGGTTCAGCCCCAGCATTTT. Amino acids: CATSRGPGQGVQPQHF.

This clonotype has ten or more counts. The chain has TRBV12-3 or TRBV12-4 and TRBJ1-2; D is uncertain. V lost 4 bases, J lost 7 bases, and 13 bases lay in between. The CDR3 length is 13 residues. The DNA for the CDR3 is TGTGCCAGCAGTTACGGAAAGGGAGGTGGCTACACCTTC. It translates to CASSYGKGGGYTF.

CDR3 amino acids: CASSLSGAITDTQYF. The CDR3 coding sequence is TGTGCCAGCAGCTTAAGCGGGGCGATCACAGATACGCAGTATTTT. The rearrangement joins TRBV7-9 to TRBJ2-3; 7 nucleotides align to TRBD2. Germline V gives CDR1 SEHNR, CDR2 FQNEAQ (reference sequence). CDR3 length: 15 amino acids. V was clipped by 2 bases and J by 2 bases; unmatched bases: 4.

The chain has TRBV15 and TRBJ1-1, with 9 bases matching TRBD1. Germline CDR1 and CDR2: LNHNV and YYDKDF (reference sequence). This CDR3 spans 15 amino acids. The trim removed 3 bases at V and 6 bases at J, leaving 8 bases unmatched. The CDR3 here is CATSRDRGPGAEAFF. CDR3 in DNA: TGTGCCACCAGCAGGGACAGGGGACCGGGGGCTGAAGCTTTCTTT.

This clonotype was counted ten times or more. This rearrangement joins TRBV7-2 to TRBJ1-2; possibly TRBD1 for D (6 bases). Trimming stripped 2 bases from V and 6 bases from J, with 13 bases between. The CDR3 length is 14 residues. CDR1 and CDR2 from the germline V gene are SGHTA and FQGNSA. The CDR3 bases are TGTGCCAGCAGCTTATCGCACAGGGAAAATGGCTACACCTTC. This codes for CASSLSHRENGYTF.

This clonotype was found a few times. J is TRBJ1-4 and V is TRBV5-5; perhaps TRBD1 as D (6 bases). The germline V and J ends were trimmed by 0 bases and 3 bases, with 15 bases remaining between them. The CDR3 sequence is 17 residues long. Germline-derived CDR1 and CDR2 are SGHKS and YYEKEE (reference sequence). This CDR3 is CASSLGHLGTSNEKLFF. Written as DNA, the CDR3 is TGTGCCAGCAGCTTGGGTCATCTCGGGACATCTAATGAAAAACTGTTTTTT.

This clonotype was recorded a few times. The V gene is TRBV25-1, the J gene TRBJ1-2; 7 bases are shared with TRBD1. V lost 5 bases to trimming and J lost 4 bases; unmatched junction nucleotides: 7. This CDR3 comprises 14 residues. CDR1 and CDR2 (germline): MGHDK, SYGVNS. This CDR3 is CASSPWDSPYGYTF. The DNA for the CDR3 is TGTGCCAGCAGTCCTTGGGACAGCCCCTATGGCTACACCTTC.

About this clonotype: Sequence at one end of the junction differs from germline and may be a read error. J is TRBJ2-1 and V is TRBV5-1; D is possibly TRBD1 or TRBD2 (6 bases each). The CDR3 has 15 residues. The V gene's germline CDR1 is SGHRS and CDR2 YFSETQ. CDR3: CVSSPKGGDYNEQFF. In nucleotides, the CDR3 is TGCGTCAGCAGCCCGAAGGGGGGCGACTACAATGAGCAGTTCTTC.

This chain uses TRBV2 with TRBJ2-2, with D possibly matching TRBD2 (5 bases). Trimming stripped 7 bases from V and 1 base from J, with 13 bases between. In germline, CDR1 is SNHLY, CDR2 FYNNEI. The CDR3 spans 15 residues. The CDR3 protein is CASKSGLVNTGELFF. CDR3 in DNA: TGTGCCAGCAAGTCTGGACTGGTGAACACCGGGGAGCTGTTTTTT.

This clonotype was seen more than once but under ten times. The CDR3 sequence is CSATVENTGELFF. CDR3 nucleotides: TGCAGCGCCACCGTCGAGAACACCGGGGAGCTGTTTTTT. This chain links TRBV29-1 with TRBJ2-2; D remains unclear. This CDR3 has 13 residues. V was cut by 7 bases and J by 1 base, with 10 bases left in between. Germline V lookup: CDR1 SQVTM, CDR2 ANQGSEA.

This clonotype has ten or more counts. The chain links TRBV28 to TRBJ2-5; D not resolved. CDR3 length: 13 residues. With 3 bases removed from V and 2 bases from J, the gap between germline ends came to 7 bases. Germline CDR1 MDHEN, CDR2 SYDVKM. The CDR3 nucleotides are TGTGCCAGCAGTTTTGAGCTTCAAGAGACCCAGTACTTC. Its protein product is CASSFELQETQYF.

This clonotype showed up just a few times. The gene calls are TRBV20-1 and TRBJ2-7; 9 bases fit TRBD1. The CDR3 spans 14 residues. Per the germline V gene, CDR1 is DFQATT and CDR2 is SNEGSKA (reference sequence). With V trimmed by 2 bases and J by 2 bases, 4 bases remained unmatched. The CDR3 DNA sequence: TGCAGTGCTAGAAGGGACAGGGCCCCCTACGAGCAGTACTTC. Amino acid sequence: CSARRDRAPYEQYF.

In its sample, this clonotype was seen once. A much larger clone is a single base away; this may be a read error. DNA for the CDR3: TGCAGTGCTAGATCAGCGGGAGGGCCCCACGAGCAGTACTTC. Protein sequence: CSARSAGGPHEQYF. This rearrangement joins TRBV20-1 to TRBJ2-7; 10 nucleotides match TRBD2. V dropped 2 bases and J dropped 5; count of bases not matched to a gene: 6. CDR1 and CDR2 (germline): DFQATT, SNEGSKA (reference sequence). The CDR3 length is 14 residues.

This rearrangement joins TRBV19 to TRBJ1-1; D possibly corresponds to TRBD1 (5 bases). Germline V gene sequence: CDR1 LNHDA, CDR2 SQIVND (reference sequence). Trimming cost V 8 bases and J 5 bases, with 9 bases left between them. The CDR3 contains 11 residues. The CDR3 protein is CASFWGTEAFF. For the CDR3, the DNA is TGTGCCAGTTTCTGGGGGACTGAAGCTTTCTTT.

The chain is built from TRBV20-1 and TRBJ2-1; D unresolved. CDR3 length: 13 amino acids. V was trimmed by 3 bases and J by 2 bases, leaving 8 bases between them. The V gene's germline CDR1 is DFQATT and CDR2 SNEGSKA (reference sequence). DNA of the CDR3: TGCAGTGCTAGTAATCCTACCTACAATGAGCAGTTCTTC. This sequence encodes CSASNPTYNEQFF.

This clonotype turned up a few times. The chain combines TRBV5-1 with TRBJ2-7, with D tentatively TRBD1 or TRBD2 (5 bases each). The V gene lost 3 bases and the J gene lost 0 bases, with 16 bases spanning the gap. The CDR3 extends over 16 amino acids. Germline V CDR1 and CDR2: SGHRS, YFSETQ. This chain's CDR3 is CASSWGTETSSYEQYF. CDR3 nucleotides: TGCGCCAGCAGCTGGGGGACGGAAACGAGCTCCTACGAGCAGTACTTC. The full variable domain, rest sourced from reference TRBV5-1 and TRBJ2-7, is KAGVTQTPRYLIKTRGQQVTLSCSPISGHRSVSWYQQTPGQGLQFLFEYFSETQRNKGNFPGRFSGRQFSNSRSEMNVSTLELGDSALYLCASSWGTETSSYEQYFGPGTRLTVT.

This clonotype has a count of ten or more. The chain uses TRBV4-2 and TRBJ2-1; tentative D call: TRBD1 (5 bases). The V gene's germline CDR1 is LGHNA and CDR2 YNFKEQ. The CDR3 contains 14 residues. V lost 0 bases to trimming and J lost 12 bases, with 15 bases between them. The CDR3 DNA is TGTGCCAGCAGCCAAGATGCAGGTCTAGGGGTGCAGTTCTTC. It yields the protein CASSQDAGLGVQFF.

V gene TRBV20-1 combines with J gene TRBJ2-4; 9 positions agree with TRBD2. CDR3 length equals 15 residues. Germline CDR1 DFQATT, CDR2 SNEGSKA (reference sequence). V gave up 3 bases and J gave up 3 bases; unmatched junction bases: 6. The CDR3 coding sequence is TGCAGTGCTAGTGCGGGAGGGCCTGGCAAAAACATTCAGTACTTC. It specifies CSASAGGPGKNIQYF.